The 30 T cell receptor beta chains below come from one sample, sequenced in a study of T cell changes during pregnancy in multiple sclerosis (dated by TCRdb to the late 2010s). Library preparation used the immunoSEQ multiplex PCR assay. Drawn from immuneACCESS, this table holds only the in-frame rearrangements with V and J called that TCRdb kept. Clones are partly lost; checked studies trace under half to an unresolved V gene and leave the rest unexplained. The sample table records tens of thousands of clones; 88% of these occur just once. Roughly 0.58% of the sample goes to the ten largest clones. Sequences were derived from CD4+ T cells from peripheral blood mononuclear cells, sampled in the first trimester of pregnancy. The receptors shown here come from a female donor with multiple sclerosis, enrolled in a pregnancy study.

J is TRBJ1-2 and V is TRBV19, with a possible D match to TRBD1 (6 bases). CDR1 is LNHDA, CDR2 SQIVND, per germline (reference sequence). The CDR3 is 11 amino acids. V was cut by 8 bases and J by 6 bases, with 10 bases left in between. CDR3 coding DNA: TGTGCCAGTCGGTCAGGGGATGGCTACACCTTC. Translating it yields CASRSGDGYTF.

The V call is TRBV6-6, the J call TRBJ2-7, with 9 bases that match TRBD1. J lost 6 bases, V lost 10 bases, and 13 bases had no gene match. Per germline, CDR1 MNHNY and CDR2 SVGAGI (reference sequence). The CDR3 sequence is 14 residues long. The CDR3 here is CATSWGQGLIEQYF. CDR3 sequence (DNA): TGTGCCACATCATGGGGACAGGGTCTTATCGAGCAGTACTTC.

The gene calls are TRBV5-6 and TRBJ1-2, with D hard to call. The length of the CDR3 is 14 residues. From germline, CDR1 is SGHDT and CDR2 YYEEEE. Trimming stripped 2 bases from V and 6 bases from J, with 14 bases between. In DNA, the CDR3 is TGTGCCAGCAGCTTTAAGCTAGTCGTAGATGGCTACACCTTC. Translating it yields CASSFKLVVDGYTF.

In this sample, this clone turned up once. CDR3 in amino acids: CASSIVGAPQHF. CDR3 bases: TGTGCCAGTAGTATAGTGGGGGCGCCCCAGCATTTT. The V call is TRBV19, the J call TRBJ1-5; D is possibly TRBD1 (6 bases). Per the germline V gene, CDR1 is LNHDA and CDR2 is SQIVND (reference sequence). V lost 1 base and J 9 bases, leaving 7 bases between the germline ends. The CDR3 is 12 amino acids.

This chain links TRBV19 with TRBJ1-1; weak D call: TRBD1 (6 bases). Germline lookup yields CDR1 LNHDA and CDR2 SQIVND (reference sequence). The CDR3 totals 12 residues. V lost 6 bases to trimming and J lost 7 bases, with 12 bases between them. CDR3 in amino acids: CASRDSRFEAFF. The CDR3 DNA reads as TGTGCCAGTAGGGACAGCCGTTTTGAAGCTTTCTTT.

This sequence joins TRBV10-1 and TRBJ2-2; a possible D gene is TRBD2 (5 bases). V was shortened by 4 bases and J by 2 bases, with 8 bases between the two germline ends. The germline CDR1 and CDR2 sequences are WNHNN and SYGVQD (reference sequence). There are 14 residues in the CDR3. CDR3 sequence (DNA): TGCGCCAGCAGTGGCGGGCCTAACACCGGGGAGCTGTTTTTT. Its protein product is CASSGGPNTGELFF.

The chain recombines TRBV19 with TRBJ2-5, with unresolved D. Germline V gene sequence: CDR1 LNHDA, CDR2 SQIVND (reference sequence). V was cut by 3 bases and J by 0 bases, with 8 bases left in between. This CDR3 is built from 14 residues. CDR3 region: CASSIRHNQETQYF. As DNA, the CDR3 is TGTGCCAGTAGTATCCGCCACAACCAAGAGACCCAGTACTTC.

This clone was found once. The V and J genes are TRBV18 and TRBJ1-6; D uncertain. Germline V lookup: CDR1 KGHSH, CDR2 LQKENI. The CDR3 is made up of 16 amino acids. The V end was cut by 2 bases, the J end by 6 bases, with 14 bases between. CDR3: CASSPKGSNGNSPLHF. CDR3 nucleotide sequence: TGTGCCAGCTCACCAAAAGGGAGCAACGGTAATTCACCCCTCCACTTT. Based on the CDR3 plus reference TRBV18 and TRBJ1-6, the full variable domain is NAGVMQNPRHLVRRRGQEARLRCSPMKGHSHVYWYRQLPEEGLKFMVYLQKENIIDESGMPKERFSAEFPKEGPSILRIQQVVRGDSAAYFCASSPKGSNGNSPLHFGNGTRLTVT.

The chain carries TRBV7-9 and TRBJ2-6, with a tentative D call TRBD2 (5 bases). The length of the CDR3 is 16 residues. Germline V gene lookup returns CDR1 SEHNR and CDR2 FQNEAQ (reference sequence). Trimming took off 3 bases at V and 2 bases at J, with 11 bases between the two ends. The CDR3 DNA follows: TGTGCCAGCAGCTTGAGGGCCGCCCCTGGGGCCAACGTCCTGACTTTC. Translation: CASSLRAAPGANVLTF.

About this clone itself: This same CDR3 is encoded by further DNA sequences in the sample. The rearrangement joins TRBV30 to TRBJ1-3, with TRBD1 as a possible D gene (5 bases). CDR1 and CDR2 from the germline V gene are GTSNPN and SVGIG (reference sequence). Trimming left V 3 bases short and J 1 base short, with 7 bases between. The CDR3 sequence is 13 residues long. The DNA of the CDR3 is TGTGCCTGGAGCCCAGGGTCTGGAAACACCATATATTTT. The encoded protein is CAWSPGSGNTIYF.

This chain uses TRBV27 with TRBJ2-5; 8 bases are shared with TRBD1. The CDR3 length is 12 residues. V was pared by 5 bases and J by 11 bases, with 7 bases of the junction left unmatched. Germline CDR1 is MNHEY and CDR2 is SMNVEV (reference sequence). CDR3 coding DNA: TGTGCCAGCAGTCAGAGGACAGGGTGGCAGTACTTC. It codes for CASSQRTGWQYF.

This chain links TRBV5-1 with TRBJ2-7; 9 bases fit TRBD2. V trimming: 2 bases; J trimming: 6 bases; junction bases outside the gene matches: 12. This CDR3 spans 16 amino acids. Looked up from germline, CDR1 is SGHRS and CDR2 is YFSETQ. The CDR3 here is CASSFQSGRFGLEQYF. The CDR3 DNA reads TGCGCCAGCAGCTTTCAAAGCGGGAGGTTCGGGCTCGAGCAGTACTTC.

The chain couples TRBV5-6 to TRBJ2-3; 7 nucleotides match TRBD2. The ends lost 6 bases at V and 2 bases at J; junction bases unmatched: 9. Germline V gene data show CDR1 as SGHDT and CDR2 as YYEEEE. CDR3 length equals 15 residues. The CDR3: CASKLRGVFTDTQYF. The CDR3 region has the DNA TGTGCCAGCAAACTTCGGGGGGTATTCACAGATACGCAGTATTTT.

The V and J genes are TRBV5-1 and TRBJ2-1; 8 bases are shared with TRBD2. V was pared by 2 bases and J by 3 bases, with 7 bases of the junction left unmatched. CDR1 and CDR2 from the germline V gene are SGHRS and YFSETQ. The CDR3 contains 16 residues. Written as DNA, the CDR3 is TGCGCCAGCAGCTTCTCACCAGCGGGAGACTACAATGAGCAGTTCTTC. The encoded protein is CASSFSPAGDYNEQFF.

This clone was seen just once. The chain's CDR3 is CASSSRQGVNYGYTF. The CDR3 nucleotides read TGTGCCAGCAGCTCGCGACAGGGGGTTAACTATGGCTACACCTTC. The rearrangement links TRBV7-9 to TRBJ1-2; 9 bases are a match to TRBD1. Germline V gives CDR1 SEHNR, CDR2 FQNEAQ (reference sequence). The CDR3 loop spans 15 amino acids. The V gene end was trimmed by 4 bases and the J gene end by 1 base; junction bases not matched to a gene: 4. Complete variable domain (other parts from reference TRBV7-9 and TRBJ1-2): DTGVSQNPRHKITKRGQNVTFRCDPISEHNRLYWYRQTLGQGPEFLTYFQNEAQLEKSRLLSDRFSAERPKGSFSTLEIQRTEQGDSAMYLCASSSRQGVNYGYTFGSGTRLTVV.

The CDR3 nucleotides are TGTGCCAGCAGCTTTCAAACTAGCGGGACTCTAGCCAAAAACATTCAGTACTTC. This translates into CASSFQTSGTLAKNIQYF. The chain recombines TRBV7-9 with TRBJ2-4, with 10 bases identical to TRBD2. After removal of 3 bases from V and 0 bases from J, the junction contained 8 bases not matched to a gene. CDR1 is SEHNR, CDR2 FQNEAQ, per germline (reference sequence). CDR3 size: 18 residues.

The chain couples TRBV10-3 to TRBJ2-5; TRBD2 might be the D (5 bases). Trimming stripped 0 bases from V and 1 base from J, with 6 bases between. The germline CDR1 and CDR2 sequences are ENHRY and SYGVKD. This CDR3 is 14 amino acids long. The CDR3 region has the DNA TGTGCCATCAGTGAGTCGGCGGGCCAAGAGACCCAGTACTTC. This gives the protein CAISESAGQETQYF.

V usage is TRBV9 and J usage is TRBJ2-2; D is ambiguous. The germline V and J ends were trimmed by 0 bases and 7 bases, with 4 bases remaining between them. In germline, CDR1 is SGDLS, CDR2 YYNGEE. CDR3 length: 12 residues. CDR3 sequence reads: CASSVAIGELFF. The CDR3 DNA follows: TGTGCCAGCAGCGTAGCTATCGGGGAGCTGTTTTTT.

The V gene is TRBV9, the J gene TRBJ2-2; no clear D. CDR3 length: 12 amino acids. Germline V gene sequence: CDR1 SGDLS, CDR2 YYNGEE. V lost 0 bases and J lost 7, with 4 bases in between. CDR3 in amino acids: CASSVAVGELFF. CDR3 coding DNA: TGTGCCAGCAGCGTAGCGGTCGGGGAGCTGTTTTTT.

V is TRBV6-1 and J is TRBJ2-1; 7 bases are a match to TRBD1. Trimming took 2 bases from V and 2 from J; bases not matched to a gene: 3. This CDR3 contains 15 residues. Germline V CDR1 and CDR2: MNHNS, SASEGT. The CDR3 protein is CASSEQGQAYNEQFF. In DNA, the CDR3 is TGTGCCAGCAGTGAACAAGGACAGGCCTACAATGAGCAGTTCTTC.

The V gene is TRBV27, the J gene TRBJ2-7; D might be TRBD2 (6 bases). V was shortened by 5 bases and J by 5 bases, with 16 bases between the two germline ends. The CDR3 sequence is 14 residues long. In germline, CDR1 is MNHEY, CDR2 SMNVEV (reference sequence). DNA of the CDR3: TGTGCCAGCAGTCCCCGGCGGGAATGGAACGAGCAGTACTTC. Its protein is CASSPRREWNEQYF.

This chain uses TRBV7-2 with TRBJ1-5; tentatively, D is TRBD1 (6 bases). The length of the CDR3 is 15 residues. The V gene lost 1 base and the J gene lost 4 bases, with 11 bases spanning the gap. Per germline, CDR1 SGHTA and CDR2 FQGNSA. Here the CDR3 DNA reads TGTGCCAGCAGCTTAGGGCGGGGGCGTAATCAGCCCCAGCATTTT. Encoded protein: CASSLGRGRNQPQHF.

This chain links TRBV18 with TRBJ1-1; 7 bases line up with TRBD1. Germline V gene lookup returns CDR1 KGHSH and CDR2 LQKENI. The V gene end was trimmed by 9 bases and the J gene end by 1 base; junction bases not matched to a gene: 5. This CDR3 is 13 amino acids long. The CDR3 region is CASVQGRNTEAFF. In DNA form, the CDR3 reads TGTGCCAGTGTACAGGGGCGGAACACTGAAGCTTTCTTT.

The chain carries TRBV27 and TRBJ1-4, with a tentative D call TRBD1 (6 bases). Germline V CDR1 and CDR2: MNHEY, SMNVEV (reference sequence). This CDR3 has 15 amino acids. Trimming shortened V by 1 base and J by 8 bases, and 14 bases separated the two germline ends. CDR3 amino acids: CASSLLRGLGEKLFF. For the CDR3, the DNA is TGTGCCAGCAGTTTATTAAGGGGGTTAGGGGAAAAACTGTTTTTT.

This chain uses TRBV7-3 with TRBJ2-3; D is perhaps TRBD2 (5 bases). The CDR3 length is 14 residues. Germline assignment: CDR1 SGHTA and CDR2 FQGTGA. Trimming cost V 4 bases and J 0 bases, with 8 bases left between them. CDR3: CASSSGISTDTQYF. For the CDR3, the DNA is TGTGCCAGCAGCTCCGGGATCAGCACAGATACGCAGTATTTT.

The CDR3 sequence: CASSAGQTDYRGYTF. As DNA, the CDR3 is TGTGCCAGCAGTGCGGGACAGACAGATTACCGGGGCTACACCTTC. This chain connects TRBV28 to TRBJ1-2; TRBD1 matches at 7 bases. The ends lost 5 bases at V and 8 bases at J; junction bases unmatched: 14. Germline V gene sequence: CDR1 MDHEN, CDR2 SYDVKM. CDR3 length: 15 residues.

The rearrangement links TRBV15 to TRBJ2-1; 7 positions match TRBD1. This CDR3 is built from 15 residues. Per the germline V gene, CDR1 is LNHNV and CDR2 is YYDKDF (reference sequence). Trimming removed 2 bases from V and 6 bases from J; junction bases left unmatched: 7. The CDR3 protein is CATSRRTHRGNEQFF. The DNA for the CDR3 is TGTGCCACCAGCAGACGAACCCACAGGGGCAATGAGCAGTTCTTC.

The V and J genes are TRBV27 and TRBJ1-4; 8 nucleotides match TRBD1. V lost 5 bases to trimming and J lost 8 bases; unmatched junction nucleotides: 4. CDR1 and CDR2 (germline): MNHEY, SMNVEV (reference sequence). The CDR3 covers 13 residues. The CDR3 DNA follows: TGTGCCAGCAGTCGAAACAGGGGGGAAAAACTGTTTTTT. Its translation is CASSRNRGEKLFF. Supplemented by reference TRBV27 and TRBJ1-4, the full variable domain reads EAQVTQNPRYLITVTGKKLTVTCSQNMNHEYMSWYRQDPGLGLRQIYYSMNVEVTDKGDVPEGYKVSRKEKRNFPLILESPSPNQTSLYFCASSRNRGEKLFFGSGTQLSVL.

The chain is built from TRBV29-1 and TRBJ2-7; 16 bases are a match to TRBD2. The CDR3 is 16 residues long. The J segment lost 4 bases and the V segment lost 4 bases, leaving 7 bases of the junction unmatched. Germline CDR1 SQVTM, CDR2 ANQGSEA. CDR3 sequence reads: CSVAGTSGRAVYEQYF. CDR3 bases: TGCAGCGTTGCCGGGACTAGCGGGAGGGCGGTTTACGAGCAGTACTTC.

The CDR3 nucleotides read TGTGCCAGCAGCTCCCAGGGGCCCGGAACTGAAGCTTTCTTT. It encodes CASSSQGPGTEAFF. The chain carries TRBV7-2 and TRBJ1-1; D is perhaps TRBD1 (6 bases). This CDR3 contains 14 residues. V was trimmed by 4 bases and J by 5 bases, leaving 14 bases between them. CDR1 is SGHTA, CDR2 FQGNSA, per germline.